The clone carrying this TCR beta chain has just one count. Its cognate antigen is unknown. This sample is part of a study of blood T cells in healthy people across ages. Overall study results and limits: Considered underestimates were the diversity estimates obtained from one million T cells. Researchers said unsorted PBMCs prevented a conclusive naive versus antigen-experienced comparison.

The CDR3 length is 15 residues. Germline CDR1 SGHTA, CDR2 FQGNSA. Primed by a sample-barcoded 5' primer and a J-beta primer mix, a second PCR proceeded for 7 to 11 cycles. Paired-end reads containing CDR3 totaled no fewer than 3 million for each sample. Each CDR3 protein is one row after TCRdb ran MiXCR on the 5' RACE reads. There are fewer than 1 million distinct CDR3 sequences in the sample; under 45% occur only once, and about a fifth lies in the top ten. This receptor was obtained from a man in his 60s in good health. The sequenced sample was blood. The V call is TRBV7-2, the J call TRBJ2-7, with D perhaps being TRBD1 or TRBD2 (6 bases each). The last part of the DNA fits TRBJ2-5 better; the J call may be wrong. CDR3 nucleotide sequence: TGTGCCAGCAGCTTAGGCCGGGGGACAACAGAGACCCAGTACTTC. Translating gives CASSLGRGTTETQYF.